This T cell receptor beta chain emerged from a study of T cells in Graves' hyperthyroidism and ophthalmopathy. CDR3 length: 15 residues. Germline assignment: CDR1 DFQATT and CDR2 SNEGSKA (reference sequence). The V gene end was trimmed by 1 base and the J gene end by 4 bases; junction bases not matched to a gene: 6. Template material for amplifying TCR beta CDR3 regions consisted of RNA transcripts. Researchers ran a first-round RT-PCR on the TCR CDR3 using the HTBI primer set. TCRdb independently ran MiXCR on the multiplex PCR reads; one entry per CDR3 protein. Counted here are approximately 360,000 distinct CDR3 sequences, 25% occurring once; the ten biggest clones make up 73%. Patients showing uncontrolled infection, other autoimmune disease, pregnancy or lactation were ineligible.

The sequence derives from a man between 45 and 60 years old with Graves' hyperthyroidism. The chain recombines TRBV20-1 with TRBJ2-3, with 9 positions matching TRBD2. The sample comprised blood. CDR3 loop: CSARVAGAGADTQYF. CDR3 DNA: TGCAGTGCTAGAGTAGCGGGAGCAGGAGCAGATACGCAGTATTTT.